Listed here is a single TCR beta chain. The antigen remains undetermined. The study sampled blood at baseline, cycle 4 day 1, and cycle 7 day 1. This specimen comes from a study of OX40 agonist ivuxolimab in advanced cancers. Across the study: Every 2 weeks, patients received ivuxolimab intravenously, dosed at 0.01 to 10 mg/kg. General observations from the study: CD8+ T cells showed, on average, more clonal expansion than CD4+ cells.

Profiled with immunoSEQ multiplex PCR; TCRdb holds only in-frame clones, not every one. The sample yields about 47,000 clones, approximately 88% seen once. Trimming removed 2 bases at V and 0 bases at J, with 5 bases between. The germline gives CDR1 MNHEY, CDR2 SVGAGI. The CDR3 runs to 13 residues. The genes are TRBV6-5 and TRBJ2-7, with D unclear. The TCR comes from an adult with an advanced solid tumor such as melanoma, head and neck, liver or kidney cancer. Here the sequenced sample was CD4+ or CD8+ T cells sorted from blood, taken in a trial of the OX40 agonist ivuxolimab. Here the CDR3 DNA reads TGTGCCAGCAGTTACGGCTACTCCTACGAGCAGTACTTC. It encodes CASSYGYSYEQYF.